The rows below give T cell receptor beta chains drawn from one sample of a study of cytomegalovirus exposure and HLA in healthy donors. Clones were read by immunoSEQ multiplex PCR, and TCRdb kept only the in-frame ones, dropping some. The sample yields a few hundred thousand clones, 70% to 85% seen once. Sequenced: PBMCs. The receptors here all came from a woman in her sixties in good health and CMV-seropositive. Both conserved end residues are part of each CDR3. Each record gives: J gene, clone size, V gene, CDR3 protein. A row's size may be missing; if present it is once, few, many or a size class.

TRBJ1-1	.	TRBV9	CASSPRPGHVMNTEAFF
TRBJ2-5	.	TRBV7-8	CASSPRETQYF
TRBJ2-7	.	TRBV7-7	CASSLGADNSYEQYF
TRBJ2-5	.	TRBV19	CASSGYQGSETQYF
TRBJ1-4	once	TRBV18	CASSHGENEKLFF
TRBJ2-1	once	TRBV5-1	CASSLLAGDDEQFF
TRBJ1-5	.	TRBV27	CASSVGGLGIQPQHF
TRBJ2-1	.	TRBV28	CASSLSPGAVNEQFF
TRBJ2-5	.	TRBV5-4	CASSSRTEETQYF
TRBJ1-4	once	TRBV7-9	CSSSFFSATNEKLFF
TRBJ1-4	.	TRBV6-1	CASSEMTAGEKLFF
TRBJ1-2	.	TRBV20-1	CSAYNYGYTF
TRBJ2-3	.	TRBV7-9	CSSSEGGGADTQYF
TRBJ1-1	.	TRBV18	CASSPRVEGLVTEAFF
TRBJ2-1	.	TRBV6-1	CATKDYLPSYNEQFF
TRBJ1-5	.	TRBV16	CASSHYDRGNQPQHF
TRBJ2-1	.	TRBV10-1	CASSSGLDNEQFF
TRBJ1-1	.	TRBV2	CASLQGRNTEAFF
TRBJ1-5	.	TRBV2	CASTQSVGGDQPQHF
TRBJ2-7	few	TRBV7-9	CASRSSGGDEQYF
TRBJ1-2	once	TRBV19	CASTSQDTNYGYTF
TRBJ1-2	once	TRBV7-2	CASSLARGHGYTF
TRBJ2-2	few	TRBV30	CAWTGIIAGELFF
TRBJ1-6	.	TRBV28	CASSLGQDNSPLHF
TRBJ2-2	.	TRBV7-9	CASSLNLGTGELFF
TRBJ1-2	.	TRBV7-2	CASSPQGHGYTF
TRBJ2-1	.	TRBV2	CASSLSHRTGSYNEQFF
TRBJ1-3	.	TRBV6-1	CASRAGQGAGNTIYF